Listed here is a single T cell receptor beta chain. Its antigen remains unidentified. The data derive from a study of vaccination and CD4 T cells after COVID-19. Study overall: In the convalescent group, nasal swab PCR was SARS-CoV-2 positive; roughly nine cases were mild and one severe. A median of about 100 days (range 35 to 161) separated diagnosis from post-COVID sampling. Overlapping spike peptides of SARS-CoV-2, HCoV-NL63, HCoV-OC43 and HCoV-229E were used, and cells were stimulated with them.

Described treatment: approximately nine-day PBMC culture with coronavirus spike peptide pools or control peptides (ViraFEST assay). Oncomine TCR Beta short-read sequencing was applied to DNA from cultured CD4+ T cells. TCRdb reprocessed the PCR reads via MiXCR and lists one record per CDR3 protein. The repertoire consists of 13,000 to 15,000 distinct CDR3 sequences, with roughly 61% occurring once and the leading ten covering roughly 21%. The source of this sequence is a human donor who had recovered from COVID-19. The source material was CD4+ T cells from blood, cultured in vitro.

The CDR3: CASSLGGDGRYEQYF. In DNA, the CDR3 is TGTGCCAGCAGCTTAGGAGGAGACGGGCGCTACGAGCAGTACTTC. The genes are TRBV7-2 and TRBJ2-7; D is uncertain. Germline CDR1 is SGHTA and CDR2 is FQGNSA. V was shortened by 1 base and J by 3 bases, with 13 bases between the two germline ends. This CDR3 is 15 amino acids long.